These 32 T cell receptor beta chains originate from one sample sequenced in a study of technical replicates of blood from four donors. Here immunoSEQ multiplex PCR was the method, and the copy in TCRdb shows in-frame clones only, minus some. The table has about 81,000 clones, more than 80% seen once. The sequenced material came from PBMCs. These receptors were collected from a human donor in good health. Some clones in this sample may be carry-over from other donors' samples.

Note on this clone: The junction shows a germline mismatch at one end, possibly a read error. The chain employs TRBV6-1 and TRBJ2-1, with 9 bases that match TRBD1. The CDR3 covers 11 residues. The germline CDR1 and CDR2 sequences are MNHNS and SASEGT. The CDR3 reads CASSPDRGELF. The DNA for the CDR3 is TGTGCCAGCTCCCCGGACAGGGGAGAACTCTTC.

The chain uses TRBV4-3 and TRBJ2-2; TRBD2 matches at 8 bases. CDR1 and CDR2 (germline): LGHNA, YSLEER. This CDR3 region has 19 residues. V trimming: 0 bases; J trimming: 0 bases; junction bases outside the gene matches: 9. This CDR3 is CASSQDGAGGPANTGELFF. The CDR3 region has the DNA TGCGCCAGCAGCCAAGACGGGGCGGGAGGCCCCGCGAACACCGGGGAGCTGTTTTTT.

The chain recombines TRBV28 with TRBJ1-4; maybe TRBD1 (6 bases). The CDR3 sequence is 12 residues long. V lost 8 bases and J 8 bases, leaving 12 bases between the germline ends. The germline CDR1 and CDR2 sequences are MDHEN and SYDVKM. The CDR3 loop is CASARRGEKLFF. The CDR3 nucleotides are TGTGCCAGCGCCAGAAGGGGGGAAAAACTGTTTTTT.

V and J are TRBV5-4 and TRBJ2-3; the D is unclear. The CDR3 loop spans 16 amino acids. CDR1 is SGHNT, CDR2 YYREEE, per germline (reference sequence). Trimming removed 3 bases from V and 3 bases from J, with 17 bases in between. CDR3 residues: CASSSRRPTGTDTQYF. DNA for the CDR3: TGTGCCAGCAGCTCAAGGAGACCGACTGGGACAGATACGCAGTATTTT.

A few counts support this clone. The CDR3 is CASSLDIRRVRTEAFF. CDR3 nucleotide sequence: TGCGCCAGCAGCTTGGATATCCGACGGGTACGCACTGAAGCTTTCTTT. The chain has TRBV5-1 and TRBJ1-1; D not certain. Germline values: CDR1 SGHRS, CDR2 YFSETQ. The CDR3 runs 16 residues. The ends were cut back, 0 bases at V and 4 bases at J, with 16 bases in the middle. Supplemented by reference TRBV5-1 and TRBJ1-1, the full variable domain reads KAGVTQTPRYLIKTRGQQVTLSCSPISGHRSVSWYQQTPGQGLQFLFEYFSETQRNKGNFPGRFSGRQFSNSRSEMNVSTLELGDSALYLCASSLDIRRVRTEAFFGQGTRLTVV.

This clone was counted only a few times. The V call is TRBV5-1, the J call TRBJ1-1; no clear D gene. The CDR3 is made up of 11 amino acids. Per the germline V gene, CDR1 is SGHRS and CDR2 is YFSETQ. Trimming pared 4 bases from V and 7 bases from J, leaving 8 bases between. As DNA, the CDR3 is TGCGCCAGCAGCCTAGAGAGTGAAGCTTTCTTT. Its translation: CASSLESEAFF.

The V gene is TRBV5-1, the J gene TRBJ1-2, with 9 bases lining up with TRBD1. The J segment lost 4 bases and the V segment lost 4 bases, leaving 11 bases of the junction unmatched. CDR1 SGHRS and CDR2 YFSETQ come from the germline V gene. CDR3 length equals 16 residues. CDR3 amino acids: CASSPDTGGRGYGYTF. Written as DNA, the CDR3 is TGCGCCAGCAGCCCCGACACAGGGGGCAGGGGCTATGGCTACACCTTC.

As for this clone: No conserved phenylalanine or tryptophan is present at the end of the CDR3, so a read error is the likely explanation. The rearrangement links TRBV9 to TRBJ1-2, with D possibly being TRBD1 (6 bases). Germline loops: CDR1 SGDLS, CDR2 YYNGEE. This CDR3 contains 16 residues. CDR3 nucleotide sequence: TGTGCCAGCAGCGAACGACCGACAGGCCCCTACTATGGTTACACCTTA. Translating it yields CASSERPTGPYYGYTL.

The chain carries TRBV2 and TRBJ2-7; 7 bases match TRBD2. Germline V gene data show CDR1 as SNHLY and CDR2 as FYNNEI. The CDR3 has 13 residues. J lost 6 bases, V lost 4 bases, and 6 bases had no gene match. In DNA form, the CDR3 reads TGTGCCAGCAGTGGGGACTACCAATCCGAGCAGTACTTC. Its protein product is CASSGDYQSEQYF.

The chain couples TRBV11-1 to TRBJ2-5, with TRBD2 identical over 9 bases. In germline, CDR1 is SGHAT, CDR2 FQDESV (reference sequence). V was clipped by 2 bases and J by 1 base; unmatched bases: 2. The CDR3 runs 15 residues. DNA for the CDR3: TGTGCCAGCAGCTTAACTAGCGGGCCCCAAGAGACCCAGTACTTC. The encoded protein is CASSLTSGPQETQYF.

This chain connects TRBV30 to TRBJ2-3, with D unresolved. CDR3 length equals 13 residues. Trimming took 6 bases from V and 0 from J, leaving 10 bases between them. The germline gives CDR1 GTSNPN, CDR2 SVGIG (reference sequence). The CDR3 sequence: CACVKRSTDTQYF. CDR3 DNA: TGTGCCTGCGTCAAGCGTAGCACAGATACGCAGTATTTT.

The chain employs TRBV5-1 and TRBJ2-7, with a weak D call TRBD1 (5 bases). CDR1 and CDR2 (germline): SGHRS, YFSETQ. The V end lost 4 bases, the J end lost 2 bases, and 13 bases lay between the germline ends. This CDR3 region has 14 residues. The CDR3 DNA follows: TGCGCCAGCAGCGATCAGGGTGCCCCCTACGAGCAGTACTTC. Translating it yields CASSDQGAPYEQYF.

The V and J genes are TRBV7-9 and TRBJ2-2; possibly TRBD2 for D (6 bases). The germline CDR1 and CDR2 sequences are SEHNR and FQNEAQ (reference sequence). The ends were cut back, 7 bases at V and 4 bases at J, with 13 bases in the middle. The CDR3 contains 14 residues. The CDR3 DNA reads TGTGCCAGCACCGGAGGGGTGGCCACCGGGGAGCTGTTTTTT. The encoded protein is CASTGGVATGELFF.

J is TRBJ2-7 and V is TRBV5-1; TRBD1 matches at 7 bases. The CDR3 sequence is 12 residues long. CDR1 and CDR2 from the germline V gene are SGHRS and YFSETQ. The V gene end was trimmed by 4 bases and the J gene end by 2 bases; junction bases not matched to a gene: 0. CDR3 region: CASSQGAYEQYF. The CDR3 DNA sequence: TGCGCCAGCAGCCAGGGGGCCTACGAGCAGTACTTC.

V gene TRBV29-1 combines with J gene TRBJ2-3, with 7 bases aligning to TRBD2. J gave up 2 bases and V 6 bases, and 8 bases lay outside the gene matches. Germline V gene sequence: CDR1 SQVTM, CDR2 ANQGSEA. The CDR3 loop spans 14 amino acids. CDR3 sequence: CSVAGAGVTDTQYF. CDR3 coding DNA: TGCAGCGTCGCTGGCGCGGGAGTCACAGATACGCAGTATTTT.

This chain links TRBV13 with TRBJ2-5; 10 bases align to TRBD1. CDR1 and CDR2 (germline): PRHDT, FYEKMQ (reference sequence). CDR3 length: 15 amino acids. V lost 5 bases and J lost 5; bases outside the gene matches: 8. The CDR3 spells CASSIRQGARETQYF. CDR3 coding DNA: TGTGCCAGCAGCATTCGACAGGGGGCACGGGAGACCCAGTACTTC.

The CDR3 sequence is CASSLVSGGRGNEKLFF. In DNA, the CDR3 is TGTGCCAGCAGCTTAGTTTCAGGGGGACGCGGTAATGAAAAACTGTTTTTT. V and J are TRBV7-2 and TRBJ1-4, with 7 bases matching TRBD1. The CDR3 runs 17 residues. The germline CDR1 and CDR2 sequences are SGHTA and FQGNSA. J lost 4 bases, V lost 1 base, and 9 bases had no gene match.

This chain links TRBV7-9 with TRBJ2-1; tentative D call: TRBD1 (6 bases). V was trimmed by 5 bases and J by 3 bases, leaving 17 bases between them. This CDR3 is 16 amino acids long. CDR1 SEHNR and CDR2 FQNEAQ come from the germline V gene (reference sequence). The DNA for the CDR3 is TGTGCCAGCAGCCACAGGGACGGTGGATTCTACAATGAGCAGTTCTTC. This translates into CASSHRDGGFYNEQFF.

The chain joins TRBV19 to TRBJ2-3; 9 nucleotides line up with TRBD2. V shed 3 bases and J 4 bases; nucleotides not matched to a gene: 11. In germline, CDR1 is LNHDA, CDR2 SQIVND (reference sequence). The CDR3 extends over 17 amino acids. CDR3 sequence reads: CASSMTGLASKADTQYF. The CDR3, as DNA: TGTGCCAGTAGTATGACGGGACTAGCTTCAAAGGCAGATACGCAGTATTTT. The full variable domain, rest sourced from reference TRBV19 and TRBJ2-3, is DGGITQSPKYLFRKEGQNVTLSCEQNLNHDAMYWYRQDPGQGLRLIYYSQIVNDFQKGDIAEGYSVSREKKESFPLTVTSAQKNPTAFYLCASSMTGLASKADTQYFGPGTRLTVL.

V is TRBV7-2 and J is TRBJ2-1; 9 nucleotides match TRBD1. The CDR3 spans 15 residues. Germline V gene data show CDR1 as SGHTA and CDR2 as FQGNSA. The V gene end was trimmed by 5 bases and the J gene end by 5 bases; junction bases not matched to a gene: 7. In DNA, the CDR3 is TGTGCCAGCAGCCCCGGGACAGGGAGAAACAATGAGCAGTTCTTC. This gives the protein CASSPGTGRNNEQFF. The whole variable domain, remainder taken from reference TRBV7-2 and TRBJ2-1, is GAGVSQSPSNKVTEKGKDVELRCDPISGHTALYWYRQSLGQGLEFLIYFQGNSAPDKSGLPSDRFSAERTGGSVSTLTIQRTQQEDSAVYLCASSPGTGRNNEQFFGPGTRLTVL.

V usage is TRBV12-5 and J usage is TRBJ2-5, with D hard to call. The CDR3 runs to 14 residues. Germline assignment: CDR1 LGHNT and CDR2 FRNRAP. Trimming shortened V by 2 bases and J by 5 bases, and 12 bases separated the two germline ends. CDR3 coding DNA: TGTGCTAGTGGTTTGCCAGAGGCTGGGGAGACCCAGTACTTC. Translating gives CASGLPEAGETQYF.

The chain has TRBV5-1 and TRBJ1-3, with D hard to call. Germline assignment: CDR1 SGHRS and CDR2 YFSETQ. Deletions cut 3 bases from V and 4 bases from J, with 11 bases between. The CDR3 runs to 14 residues. The CDR3 region has the DNA TGCGCCAGCAGCTCCGGACTAGTCGGAAACACCATATATTTT. This codes for CASSSGLVGNTIYF.

Here the CDR3 reads CASSIGGSGELFF. DNA for the CDR3: TGTGCCAGTAGTATAGGCGGGTCCGGGGAGCTGTTTTTT. V gene TRBV19 combines with J gene TRBJ2-2; weak D call: TRBD2 (5 bases). From germline, CDR1 is LNHDA and CDR2 SQIVND (reference sequence). The length of the CDR3 is 13 residues. The germline V and J ends were trimmed by 1 base and 6 bases, with 6 bases remaining between them.

This chain connects TRBV4-3 to TRBJ2-7; TRBD2 matches 9 bases. V trimming: 4 bases; J trimming: 6 bases; junction bases outside the gene matches: 10. Germline lookup yields CDR1 LGHNA and CDR2 YSLEER. The CDR3 totals 15 residues. The CDR3 sequence is CASSPSWAGGLEQYF. In nucleotides, the CDR3 is TGCGCCAGCAGCCCAAGTTGGGCGGGAGGGCTCGAGCAGTACTTC.

This clone was seen once. The rearrangement links TRBV9 to TRBJ2-2; 9 bases are a match to TRBD1. The germline V gene encodes CDR1 SGDLS and CDR2 YYNGEE. The CDR3 extends over 16 amino acids. The J segment lost 4 bases and the V segment lost 2 bases, leaving 6 bases of the junction unmatched. CDR3 nucleotides: TGTGCCAGCAGCGTGGGGGGGACAGGGATCACCGGGGAGCTGTTTTTT. Translated, it gives CASSVGGTGITGELFF.

This rearrangement joins TRBV7-3 to TRBJ2-3; TRBD2 matches 16 bases. From germline, CDR1 is SGHTA and CDR2 FQGTGA. The V and J ends lost 3 bases and 4 bases, in that order; junction bases with no gene match: 10. CDR3 length: 19 amino acids. The CDR3 loop reads CASSLPGTSGRAPPDTQYF. CDR3 bases: TGTGCCAGCAGCTTGCCCGGGACTAGCGGGAGGGCCCCCCCAGATACGCAGTATTTT.

The table lists this clone with a few counts. The V gene is TRBV25-1, the J gene TRBJ1-6; perhaps TRBD1 as D (5 bases). CDR3 length: 13 residues. Germline CDR1 MGHDK, CDR2 SYGVNS. The V end lost 8 bases, the J end lost 6 bases, and 11 bases lay between the germline ends. The CDR3 sequence is CASSAQGNSPLHF. The CDR3, as DNA: TGTGCCAGCTCCGCCCAGGGTAATTCACCCCTCCACTTT.

There are a few counts of this clone. The chain recombines TRBV13 with TRBJ2-2; 9 nucleotides line up with TRBD1. J was trimmed by 1 base and V by 5 bases; bases with no gene match: 2. The CDR3 is 15 residues long. The germline V gene has CDR1 PRHDT and CDR2 FYEKMQ (reference sequence). The CDR3 DNA reads TGTGCCAGCAGCCAGGGACAGGGGAACACCGGGGAGCTGTTTTTT. The encoded protein is CASSQGQGNTGELFF.

The CDR3 sequence is CASTSRDRGSPLHF. As DNA, the CDR3 is TGTGCCAGCACGAGCCGGGACAGAGGTTCACCCCTCCACTTT. The chain recombines TRBV9 with TRBJ1-6, with TRBD1 matching 7 bases. CDR3 length: 14 amino acids. Losses at the gene ends were 6 bases for V and 9 bases for J; bases not matched to a gene: 9. The germline CDR1 and CDR2 sequences are SGDLS and YYNGEE.

The CDR3 nucleotides are TGTGCCAGCAGTTCACCCGCGAGCGGGAGGGAAGAGACCCAGTACTTC. Residues: CASSSPASGREETQYF. This chain uses TRBV6-5 with TRBJ2-5, with 10 bases fitting TRBD2. The V gene end was trimmed by 4 bases and the J gene end by 3 bases; junction bases not matched to a gene: 8. CDR1 and CDR2 (germline): MNHEY, SVGAGI. CDR3 length equals 16 residues.

The chain carries TRBV7-2 and TRBJ1-1, with D unclear. Trimming removed 2 bases from V and 1 base from J, with 8 bases in between. Germline lookup yields CDR1 SGHTA and CDR2 FQGNSA. This CDR3 region has 14 residues. Written as DNA, the CDR3 is TGTGCCAGCAGCTTAAATATCCGGAACACTGAAGCTTTCTTT. Its translation is CASSLNIRNTEAFF.

Note on this clone: The junction does not match germline at one end; this may be a read error. This specimen includes other DNA sequences encoding the same CDR3. This chain joins TRBV5-4 and TRBJ1-1; 8 bases map to TRBD1. The CDR3 covers 14 residues. The germline V gene encodes CDR1 SGHNT and CDR2 YYREEE (reference sequence). DNA of the CDR3: TGTGCCAGCAGCTTGGACAGGGGGAACACTGAGGCTTTCTTT. Amino acids: CASSLDRGNTEAFF. Drawing the rest from reference TRBV5-4 and TRBJ1-1, the complete variable domain is ETGVTQSPTHLIKTRGQQVTLRCSSQSGHNTVSWYQQALGQGPQFIFQYYREEENGRGNFPPRFSGLQFPNYSSELNVNALELDDSALYLCASSLDRGNTEAFFGQGTRLTVV.